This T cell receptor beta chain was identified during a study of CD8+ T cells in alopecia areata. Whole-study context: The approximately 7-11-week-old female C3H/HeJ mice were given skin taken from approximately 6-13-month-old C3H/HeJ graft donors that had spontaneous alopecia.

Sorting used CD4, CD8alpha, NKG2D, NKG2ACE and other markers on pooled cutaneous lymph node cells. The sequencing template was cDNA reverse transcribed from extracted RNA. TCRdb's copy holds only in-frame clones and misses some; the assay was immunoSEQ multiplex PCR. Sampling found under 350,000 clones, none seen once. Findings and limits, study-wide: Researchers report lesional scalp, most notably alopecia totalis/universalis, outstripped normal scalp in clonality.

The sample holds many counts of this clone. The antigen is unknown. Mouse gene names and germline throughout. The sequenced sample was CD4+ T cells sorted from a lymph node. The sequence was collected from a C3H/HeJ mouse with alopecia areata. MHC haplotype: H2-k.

CDR3 DNA, as far as it was read: TGTGCCAGCATGAAGGATCAGGGTTCC. Translated: CASMKDQGS. The full CDR3 is CASMKDQGSDYTF. The V and J genes are TRBV13-1 and TRBJ1-2; maybe TRBD1 (5 bases). The read halts 4 residues ahead of the CDR3 end, with the missing end drawn from the germline J gene. In germline, CDR1 is NSHNY, CDR2 SYGAGN. The CDR3 is made up of 13 amino acids.